The TCR beta chain described here comes from a study of shared clonotypes between healthy human individuals. Study-level background: CD8 memory received one plate per donor, CD8 naive two, CD4 memory three and CD4 naive three. Broader study findings: Investigators expected sequencing depth to affect clonotype sharing among donors.

Trimming took off 5 bases at V and 3 bases at J, with 13 bases between the two ends. The CDR3 has 15 amino acids. Germline lookup yields CDR1 MNHNS and CDR2 SASEGT. Note on this clone: What it binds is not known.

Clones were read by immunoSEQ multiplex PCR, and TCRdb kept only the in-frame ones, dropping some. The sample has fewer than 150,000 clones; about 70% are singletons. This clonotype was obtained from a woman in her twenties or thirties in good health. The sample taken for sequencing was memory CD8+ T cells sorted from blood. Subset: CD45RO+ cells pooled with CCR7-negative TemRA cells. This chain uses TRBV6-1 with TRBJ1-4; D ambiguous. CDR3 bases: TGTGCCAGCAGTCCATGGCTCGGGGCTAATGAAAAACTGTTTTTT. It is translated as CASSPWLGANEKLFF.